This TCR beta chain was retrieved from a study of CD8 T cells in ankylosing spondylitis. Study-level findings and limits: It was reported that disease-linked clones were significantly enriched in matched ankylosing spondylitis synovial fluid.

MiXCR was run by TCRdb on the 5' RACE reads, yielding one entry per CDR3 protein. The sample gives a few hundred thousand distinct CDR3 sequences, around 10% of which show up once; roughly 9.2% is in the top ten. This CDR3 contains 15 residues. V shed 2 bases and J 1 base; nucleotides not matched to a gene: 2. Germline V gene sequence: CDR1 LGHNA, CDR2 YSLEER. About this clonotype itself: Its antigen is undetermined.

This clonotype originated in a female donor with ankylosing spondylitis or in good health (not recorded which). Sequenced sample: blood, either unsorted or a sorted T cell fraction (not recorded which). V usage is TRBV4-3 and J usage is TRBJ2-3; 8 nucleotides agree with TRBD2. The CDR3 here is CASSQLLAGTDTQYF. CDR3 nucleotides: TGCGCCAGCAGCCAACTACTAGCGGGCACAGATACGCAGTATTTT.